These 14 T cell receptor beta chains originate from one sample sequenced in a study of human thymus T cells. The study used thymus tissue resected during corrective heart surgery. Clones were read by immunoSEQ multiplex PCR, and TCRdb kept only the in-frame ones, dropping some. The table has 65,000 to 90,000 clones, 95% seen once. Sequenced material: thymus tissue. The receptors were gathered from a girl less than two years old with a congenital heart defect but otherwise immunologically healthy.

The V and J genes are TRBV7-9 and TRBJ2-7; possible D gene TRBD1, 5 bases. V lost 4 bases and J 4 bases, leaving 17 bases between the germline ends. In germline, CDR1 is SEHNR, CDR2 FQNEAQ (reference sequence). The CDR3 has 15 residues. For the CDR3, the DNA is TGTGCCAGCAGCTGCTGCCACGAACAGGCTTACGAGCAGTACTTC. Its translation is CASSCCHEQAYEQYF.

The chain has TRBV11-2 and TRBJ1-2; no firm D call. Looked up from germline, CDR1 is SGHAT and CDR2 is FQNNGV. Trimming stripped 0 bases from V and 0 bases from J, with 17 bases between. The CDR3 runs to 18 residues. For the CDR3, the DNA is TGTGCCAGCAGCTTAGACCCCGACGGTCGTTCCTCTAACTATGGCTACACCTTC. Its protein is CASSLDPDGRSSNYGYTF.

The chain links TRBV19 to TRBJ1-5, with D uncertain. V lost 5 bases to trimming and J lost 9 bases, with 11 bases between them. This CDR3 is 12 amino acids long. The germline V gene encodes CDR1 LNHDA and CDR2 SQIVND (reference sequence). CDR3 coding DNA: TGTGCCAGTAGTTATCCAGACCGGCCCCAGCATTTT. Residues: CASSYPDRPQHF.

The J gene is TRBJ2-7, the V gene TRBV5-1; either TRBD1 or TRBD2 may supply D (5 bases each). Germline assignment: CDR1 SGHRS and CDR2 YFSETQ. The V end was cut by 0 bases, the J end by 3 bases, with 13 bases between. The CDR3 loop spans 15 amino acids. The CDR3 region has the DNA TGCGCCAGCAGCTTGGGGCGACAGACTAACTACGAGCAGTACTTC. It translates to CASSLGRQTNYEQYF.

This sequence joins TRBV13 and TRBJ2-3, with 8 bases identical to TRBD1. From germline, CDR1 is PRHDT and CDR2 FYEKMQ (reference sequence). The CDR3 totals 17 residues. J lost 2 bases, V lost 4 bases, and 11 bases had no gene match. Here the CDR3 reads CASSSDRGAPHTDTQYF. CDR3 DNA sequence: TGTGCCAGCAGCTCCGACAGGGGCGCCCCCCACACAGATACGCAGTATTTT.

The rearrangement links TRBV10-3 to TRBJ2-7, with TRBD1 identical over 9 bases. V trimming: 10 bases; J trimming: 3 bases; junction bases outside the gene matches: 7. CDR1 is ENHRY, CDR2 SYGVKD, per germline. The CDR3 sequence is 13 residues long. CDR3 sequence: CATRTGAGYEQYF. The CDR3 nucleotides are TGTGCCACTCGGACAGGGGCGGGCTACGAGCAGTACTTC.

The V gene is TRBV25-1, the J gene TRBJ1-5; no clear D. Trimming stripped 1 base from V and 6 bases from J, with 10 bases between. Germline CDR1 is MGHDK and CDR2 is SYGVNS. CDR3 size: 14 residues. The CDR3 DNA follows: TGTGCCAGCAGTGAATCATGGGTCGGTCAGCCCCAGCATTTT. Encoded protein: CASSESWVGQPQHF.

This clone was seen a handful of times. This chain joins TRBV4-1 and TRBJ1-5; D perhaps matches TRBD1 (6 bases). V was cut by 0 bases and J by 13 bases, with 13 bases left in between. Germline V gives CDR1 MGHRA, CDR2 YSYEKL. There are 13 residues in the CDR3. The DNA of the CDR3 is TGCGCCAGCAGCCAAGATACGGCAGGGGCGCAGCATTTT. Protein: CASSQDTAGAQHF.

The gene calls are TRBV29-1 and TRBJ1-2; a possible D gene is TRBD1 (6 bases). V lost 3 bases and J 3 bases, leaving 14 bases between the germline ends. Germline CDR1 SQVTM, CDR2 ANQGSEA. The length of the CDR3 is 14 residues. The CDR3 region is CSVDRKTGDYGYTF. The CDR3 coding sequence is TGCAGCGTTGATAGAAAGACAGGAGACTATGGCTACACCTTC.

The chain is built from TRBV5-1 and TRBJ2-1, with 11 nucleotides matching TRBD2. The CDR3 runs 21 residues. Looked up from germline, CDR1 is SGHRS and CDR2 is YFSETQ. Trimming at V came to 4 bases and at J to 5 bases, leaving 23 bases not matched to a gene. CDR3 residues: CASSHTRASGRLRPGDNEQFF. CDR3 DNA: TGCGCCAGCAGCCACACACGGGCTAGCGGGAGGCTCAGGCCGGGGGACAATGAGCAGTTCTTC.

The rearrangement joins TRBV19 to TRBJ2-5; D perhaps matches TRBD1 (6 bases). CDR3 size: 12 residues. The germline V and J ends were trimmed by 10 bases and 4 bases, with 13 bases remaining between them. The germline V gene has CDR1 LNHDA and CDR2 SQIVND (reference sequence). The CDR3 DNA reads TGTGCCACCAGCACAGGGAGAGAGACCCAGTACTTC. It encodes CATSTGRETQYF.

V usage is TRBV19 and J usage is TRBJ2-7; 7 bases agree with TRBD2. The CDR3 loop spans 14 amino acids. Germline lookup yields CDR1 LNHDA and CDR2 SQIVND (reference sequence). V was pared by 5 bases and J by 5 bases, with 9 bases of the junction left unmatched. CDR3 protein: CASSSGGSMNEQYF. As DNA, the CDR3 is TGTGCCAGTAGTTCCGGCGGGAGTATGAACGAGCAGTACTTC. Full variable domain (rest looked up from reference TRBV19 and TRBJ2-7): DGGITQSPKYLFRKEGQNVTLSCEQNLNHDAMYWYRQDPGQGLRLIYYSQIVNDFQKGDIAEGYSVSREKKESFPLTVTSAQKNPTAFYLCASSSGGSMNEQYFGPGTRLTVT.

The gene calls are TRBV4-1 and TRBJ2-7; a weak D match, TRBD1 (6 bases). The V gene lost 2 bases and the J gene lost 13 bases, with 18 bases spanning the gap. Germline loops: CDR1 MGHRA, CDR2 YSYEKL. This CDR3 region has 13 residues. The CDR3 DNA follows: TGCGCCAGCAGCCAAACGCCTTCAGGGGCTTGTTACTTC. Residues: CASSQTPSGACYF.

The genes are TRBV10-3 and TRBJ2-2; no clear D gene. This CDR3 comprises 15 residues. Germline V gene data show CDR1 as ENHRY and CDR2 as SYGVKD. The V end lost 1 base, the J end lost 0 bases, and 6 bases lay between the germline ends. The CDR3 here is CAISELRANTGELFF. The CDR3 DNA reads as TGTGCCATCAGTGAGTTACGGGCGAACACCGGGGAGCTGTTTTTT.